What follows describes a single T cell receptor (beta chain). Its antigen remains unidentified. The data were obtained in a study of T cell responses to AZD1222 COVID-19 vaccine. Study-level points and caveats: Donor demographics were predominantly white British with a female majority; clonal diversity may be underestimated.

Method: immunoSEQ multiplex PCR; TCRdb's copy keeps in-frame clones and lacks some. The data show tens of thousands of clones, under 95% seen once. V was cut by 0 bases and J by 4 bases, with 9 bases left in between. The CDR3 covers 13 residues. Germline values: CDR1 GTSNPN, CDR2 SVGIG (reference sequence). This chain connects TRBV30 to TRBJ1-1; D unresolved. This TCR was recovered from an adult in good health. The source material was peripheral blood, sampled on day 0 of MenACWY control vaccination. CDR3: CAWSVWSGTEAFF. Here the CDR3 DNA reads TGTGCCTGGAGTGTATGGTCCGGCACTGAAGCTTTCTTT.